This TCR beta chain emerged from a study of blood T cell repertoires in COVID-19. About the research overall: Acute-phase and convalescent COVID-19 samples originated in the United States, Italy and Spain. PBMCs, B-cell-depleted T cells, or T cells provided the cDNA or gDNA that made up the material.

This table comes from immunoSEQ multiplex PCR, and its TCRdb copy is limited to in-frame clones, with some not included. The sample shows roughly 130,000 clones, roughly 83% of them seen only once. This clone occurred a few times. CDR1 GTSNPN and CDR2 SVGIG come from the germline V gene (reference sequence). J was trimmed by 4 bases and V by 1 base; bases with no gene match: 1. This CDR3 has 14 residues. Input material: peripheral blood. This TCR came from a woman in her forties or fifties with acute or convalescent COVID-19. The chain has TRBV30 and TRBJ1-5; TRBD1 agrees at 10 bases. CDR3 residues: CAWSAGQGNQPQHF. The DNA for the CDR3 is TGTGCCTGGAGTGCGGGACAGGGGAATCAGCCCCAGCATTTT.